These T cell receptor beta chains were read from a single sample in a study of T cells in Graves' hyperthyroidism and ophthalmopathy. MiXCR, applied by TCRdb to the multiplex PCR reads, yields one record per CDR3 protein. Of 560,000 or so distinct CDR3 sequences detected, just under 20% appear once; the ten largest clones hold over 45%. The sequencing sample was made of blood. The receptors derive from a man aged 40-50 years with Graves' ophthalmopathy. Both conserved end residues are part of each CDR3. A D gene is named only where the DNA matches it firmly. Size is stated for part of the rows, as once, few or many counts, or as a class when the clone is expanded.

v_call,j_call,clone_size,d_call,cdr3_nt,cdr3_aa
TRBV19,TRBJ2-3,-,-,TGTGCCAGTACCAGTATGGCGGGAAGGGATACGCAGTATTTT,CASTSMAGRDTQYF
TRBV29-1,TRBJ2-3,few,-,TGCAGCGTTGAAAGAGGGAACACAGATACGCAGTATTTT,CSVERGNTDTQYF
TRBV5-1,TRBJ2-2,many,TRBD2,TGCGCCAGCAGCTTGGCCTTAGCGGGAGTTGGCGGGAACACCGGGGAGCTGTTTTTT,CASSLALAGVGGNTGELFF
TRBV20-1,TRBJ2-1,-,-,TGCAGTGCGCAGACTTCTTTTACTAACAATGAGCAGTTCTTC,CSAQTSFTNNEQFF
TRBV7-3,TRBJ2-3,many,-,TGTGCCAGCAGCCCCTATGGCGGCACAGATACGCAGTATTTT,CASSPYGGTDTQYF
TRBV3-1,TRBJ1-6,-,-,TGTGCCAGCAGCCCGTTCGAAAATTCACCCCTCCACTTT,CASSPFENSPLHF
TRBV10-3,TRBJ2-2,few,-,TGTGCCCTGTCCTCTTTAGATTCGAAAGGCGGGGAGCTGTTTTTT,CALSSLDSKGGELFF
TRBV30,TRBJ1-2,many,TRBD1,TGTGCCTGGAGTGTACTGCAGGGGGGCGCAAATGGCTACACCTTC,CAWSVLQGGANGYTF
TRBV5-1,TRBJ1-6,-,-,TGCGCCAGCAGCTTCGTGCGGGGAGAATCCTATAATTCACCCCTCCACTTT,CASSFVRGESYNSPLHF
TRBV11-3,TRBJ2-2,few,-,TGTGCCAGCAGCGAATCCGGGACGGTGAACACCGGGGAGCTGTTTTTT,CASSESGTVNTGELFF
TRBV5-1,TRBJ2-2,few,-,TGCGCCAGCCTGGGGGAGAACACCGGGGAGCTGTTTTTT,CASLGENTGELFF
TRBV3-1,TRBJ1-4,few,-,TGTGCCAGCAGCCAAGAAGGTTTCGTGGGTGAAAAACTGTTTTTT,CASSQEGFVGEKLFF
TRBV20-1,TRBJ1-2,few,-,TGCAGTGCTACCCGTGTGGGGGCAAGCTACACCTTC,CSATRVGASYTF
TRBV4-1,TRBJ2-7,-,TRBD1,TGCGCCAGCAGCCTAGGGGGCAGTACCGGCTACGAGCAGTACTTC,CASSLGGSTGYEQYF
TRBV20-1,TRBJ2-7,many,-,TGCAGTGCTAGAGACGGGACACCAATAAAGCAGTACTTC,CSARDGTPIKQYF
TRBV9,TRBJ2-4,-,TRBD1,TGTGCCAGCAGCGGGACAGGTGGAAACATTCAGTACTTC,CASSGTGGNIQYF
TRBV28,TRBJ1-2,many,-,TGTGCCAGCAGTCCCGCCAACGGTCTTCGATCCTATGGCTACACCTTC,CASSPANGLRSYGYTF
TRBV30,TRBJ2-3,many,TRBD2,TGTGCCTGGAGTGTGCGGCGGGGGGGCTTCACAGATACGCAGTATTTT,CAWSVRRGGFTDTQYF
TRBV5-1,TRBJ2-7,-,TRBD1,TGCGCCAGCAGCCGTCTCCCCGGGACAGGGGGTAACGAGCAGTACTTC,CASSRLPGTGGNEQYF
TRBV6-2/TRBV6-3,TRBJ1-5,-,-,TGTGCCAGCAGTTATGGGGGGCCCCAGCATTTT,CASSYGGPQHF
TRBV30,TRBJ1-4,many,TRBD1,TGTGCCTGGAGTATACTCAGGGGACAGGGACGTGAAAAACTGTTTTTT,CAWSILRGQGREKLFF
TRBV20-1,TRBJ2-3,many,-,TGCAGTGCTAGAGAAGGGGGGCGCCGAACAGATACGCAGTATTTT,CSAREGGRRTDTQYF
TRBV6-1,TRBJ2-7,few,TRBD1,TGTGCCACCGGGACAGGGCCCTCCTACGAGCAGTACTTC,CATGTGPSYEQYF
TRBV5-1,TRBJ2-1,many,TRBD2,TGCGCCAGCAGCAAACTAGCGGGAGGACAAGATGAGCAGTTCTTC,CASSKLAGGQDEQFF
TRBV28,TRBJ2-7,many,TRBD2,TGTGCCAGCAGTTCAAATGGCGGGAGGTCTTTCGACGAGCAGTACTTC,CASSSNGGRSFDEQYF
TRBV6-2/TRBV6-3,TRBJ2-7,-,-,TGTGCCAGCAGTTACGCGAGGCTAGCTAGGGGGGATAACAATGAGCAGTACTTC,CASSYARLARGDNNEQYF
TRBV6-1,TRBJ2-1,few,-,TGTGCCAGCAGTGAAAGGGGGGGTAGGGGGTTATACAATGAGCAGTTCTTC,CASSERGGRGLYNEQFF
TRBV19,TRBJ2-2,-,TRBD1,TGTGCCAGTAGTCGCCTGGACAGGTTGGCCGGGGAGCTGTTTTTT,CASSRLDRLAGELFF
TRBV7-9,TRBJ2-2,few,-,TGTGCCAGCAGGTCTATGGGGGAGCTGTTTTTT,CASRSMGELFF
TRBV7-9,TRBJ2-7,-,TRBD2,TGTGCCAGCAGGGGGGGGTCCCACGAGCAGTACTTC,CASRGGSHEQYF
TRBV28,TRBJ2-5,many,-,TGTGCCAGCAGTTTTCCTAGCTTAGAGACCCAGTACTTC,CASSFPSLETQYF
TRBV3-1,TRBJ2-1,many,TRBD1,TGTGCCAGCAGCCGACAGGGCGGCTCCTACAATGAGCAGTTCTTC,CASSRQGGSYNEQFF
TRBV10-3,TRBJ1-2,-,-,TGTGCCATCAGTGAGTCTAGAAACAGTCCCTATGGCTACACCTTC,CAISESRNSPYGYTF
TRBV11-2,TRBJ2-3,-,TRBD2,TGTGCCAGCGGATACCCCCCTACCGGGACTAGCGGGAGCAGCCTTAGCACAGATACGCAGTATTTT,CASGYPPTGTSGSSLSTDTQYF
TRBV12-3/TRBV12-4,TRBJ2-3,-,TRBD2,TGTGCCAGCAGCCTTCTGACTAGCCGTACCACAGATACGCAGTATTTT,CASSLLTSRTTDTQYF
TRBV12-3/TRBV12-4,TRBJ1-1,many,-,TGTGCCAGCAGTATGGCCGTGGGAGCTTTCTTT,CASSMAVGAFF
TRBV5-4,TRBJ2-1,few,-,TGTGCCAGCAGCTTGGTCGGCCAACGGCGGGTTGAGCAGTTCTTC,CASSLVGQRRVEQFF
TRBV5-4,TRBJ2-3,-,-,TGTGCCAGCAGCTTGAGGGGCGGCTACACAGATACGCAGTATTTT,CASSLRGGYTDTQYF
TRBV20-1,TRBJ2-7,few,-,TGCAGTGCTAAGGACTATAGCGAGCAGTACTTC,CSAKDYSEQYF
TRBV20-1,TRBJ2-7,-,TRBD1,TGCAGTGCTAGCTATCAGGGGGCAGGCTACGAGCAGTACTTC,CSASYQGAGYEQYF
TRBV4-1,TRBJ1-1,few,-,TGCGCCAGCAGCCAAGTGTCCAGAACGAACACTGAAGCTTTCTTT,CASSQVSRTNTEAFF
TRBV12-3/TRBV12-4,TRBJ2-3,many,-,TGTGCCAGCATCAAACTAGGTTATTCAGATACGCAGTATTTT,CASIKLGYSDTQYF
TRBV2,TRBJ2-1,many,-,TGTGCCAGCAGGCTAAATGAGCAGTTCTTC,CASRLNEQFF
TRBV9,TRBJ2-2,-,TRBD2,TGTGCCAGCAGCGCCCCCGGACTAGCGGGAGAAGGCACCGGGGAGCTGTTTTTT,CASSAPGLAGEGTGELFF
TRBV7-2,TRBJ1-4,-,TRBD1,TGTGCCAGCAGCCCGGGACAGGGGGCGGAAAAACTGTTTTTT,CASSPGQGAEKLFF
TRBV2,TRBJ2-1,many,TRBD2,TGTGCCAGCAAGCTAGCGGGGGGGCGATACAATGAGCAGTTCTTC,CASKLAGGRYNEQFF
TRBV3-1,TRBJ1-3,many,-,TGTGCCAGCAGCCAAGCCGCGAGCGGAAACACCATATATTTT,CASSQAASGNTIYF
TRBV29-1,TRBJ1-2,few,-,TGCAGCGCTTTACCGACGGGACGGCCTAACTATGGCTACACCTTC,CSALPTGRPNYGYTF
TRBV20-1,TRBJ1-6,-,TRBD1,TGCAGTGCTCCAACCGGGACAGGCAATTCACCCCTCCACTTT,CSAPTGTGNSPLHF
TRBV11-2,TRBJ2-5,many,-,TGTGCCAGCAGCTTATTATCGCAAGAGACCCAGTACTTC,CASSLLSQETQYF
TRBV5-1,TRBJ2-3,few,-,TGCGCCAGCAGCTCCCTGGAGGGGAGCACAGATACGCAGTATTTT,CASSSLEGSTDTQYF
TRBV24-1,TRBJ2-2,-,TRBD1,TGTGCCACCAGTGACTCCGGGACAGGGGTGTCCGGGGAGCTGTTTTTT,CATSDSGTGVSGELFF
TRBV11-2,TRBJ2-5,many,TRBD2,TGTGCCAGCAACGCAGCGGGGGTCGGGTTGGGAGAGACCCAGTACTTC,CASNAAGVGLGETQYF
TRBV19,TRBJ1-2,-,TRBD1,TGTGCCAGTTGGGACAGGCGCTGGGGCTACACCTTC,CASWDRRWGYTF
TRBV5-1,TRBJ2-1,few,TRBD1,TGCGCCAGCAGCTGGGGCAGGGGGTTAGGCAATGAGCAGTTCTTC,CASSWGRGLGNEQFF
TRBV5-5,TRBJ2-3,-,-,TGTGCCAGCAGCCCGCAGGGTCTCGTGGTAACAGATACGCAGTATTTT,CASSPQGLVVTDTQYF
TRBV30,TRBJ1-6,few,-,TGTGCCTGGAGCCCATCCGGCTATAATTCACCCCTCCACTTT,CAWSPSGYNSPLHF
TRBV30,TRBJ2-3,many,-,TGTGCCTGGAGTGTCGGATCCGATACGCAGTATTTT,CAWSVGSDTQYF
TRBV30,TRBJ2-6,few,-,TGTGCCTTTACGCGGGGGGCCAACGTCCTGACTTTC,CAFTRGANVLTF